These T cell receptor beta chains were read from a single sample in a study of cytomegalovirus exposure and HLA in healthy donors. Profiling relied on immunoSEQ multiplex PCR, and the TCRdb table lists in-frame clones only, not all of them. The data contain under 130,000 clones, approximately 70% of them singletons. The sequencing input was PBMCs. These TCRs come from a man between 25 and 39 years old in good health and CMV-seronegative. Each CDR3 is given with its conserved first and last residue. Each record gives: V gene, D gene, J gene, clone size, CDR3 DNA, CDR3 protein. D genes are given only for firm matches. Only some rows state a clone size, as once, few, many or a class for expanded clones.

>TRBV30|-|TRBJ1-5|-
TGTGCCTGGAGTGTACGGGGTTTTCAGCCCCAGCATTTT
CAWSVRGFQPQHF
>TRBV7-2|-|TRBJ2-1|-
TGTGCCAGCAGCTCCAATCCCAATGAGCAGTTCTTC
CASSSNPNEQFF
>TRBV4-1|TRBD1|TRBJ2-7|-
TGCGCCAGCAGCCAAGATTACGGGACAGGATCCTACGAGCAGTACTTC
CASSQDYGTGSYEQYF
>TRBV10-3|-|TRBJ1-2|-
TGTGCCATCAGTTCCCAGCTAACACAGGGCTACACCTTC
CAISSQLTQGYTF
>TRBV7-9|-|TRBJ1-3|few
TGTGCCAGCAGTTTTGGCACTGGAAACACCATATATTTT
CASSFGTGNTIYF
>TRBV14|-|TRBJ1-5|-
TGTGTCAGCAGCCAAAAGAATCGGGACTATGAGCCCCAGCATTTT
CVSSQKNRDYEPQHF
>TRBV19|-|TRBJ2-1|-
TGTGCCAGTAGTATCGGGATAGGGGGTGATGAGCAGTTCTTC
CASSIGIGGDEQFF
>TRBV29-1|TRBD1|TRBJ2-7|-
TGCAGCGTTTTAGGGGGACAGACTCCTTACGAGCAGTACTTC
CSVLGGQTPYEQYF
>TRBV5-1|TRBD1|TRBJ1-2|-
TGTGCCAGCAGCCTGGGACAGGGAGAGAGCTATGGCTACACCTTC
CASSLGQGESYGYTF
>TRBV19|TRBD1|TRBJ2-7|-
TGTGCCAGTACCCCCCGGGACAGTCTCCACGAGCGGTACTTC
CASTPRDSLHERYF
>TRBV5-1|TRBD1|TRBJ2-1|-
TGCGCCAGCAGCCTGCCAGGGGGCGGAGAGCAGTTCTTC
CASSLPGGGEQFF
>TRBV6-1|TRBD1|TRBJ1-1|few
TGTGCCAGCAGTGCGAAACAGGGGAGTGGGACTGAAGCTTTCTTT
CASSAKQGSGTEAFF
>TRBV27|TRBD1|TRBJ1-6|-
TGTGCCAGCAGACCGGACAGGGTAAATTCACCCCTCCACTTT
CASRPDRVNSPLHF
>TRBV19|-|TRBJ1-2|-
TGTGCCAGTAGTATAATCGAGGGTCCCTCCGGCTACACCTTC
CASSIIEGPSGYTF
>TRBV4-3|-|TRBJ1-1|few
TGCGCCAGCAGCCAAGCGGCGGGGGTGAACACTGAAGCTTTCTTT
CASSQAAGVNTEAFF
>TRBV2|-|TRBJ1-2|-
TGTGCCAGCAGGCCCCTTGCGGGCTCCTCTAACTATGGCTACACCTTC
CASRPLAGSSNYGYTF
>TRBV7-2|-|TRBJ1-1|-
TGTGCCAGCAGCTCCCGGGGGGGCATAAACACTGAAGCTTTCTTT
CASSSRGGINTEAFF
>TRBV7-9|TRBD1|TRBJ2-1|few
TGTGCCAGCAGCTTAGGATGGGACAGCAATGAGCAGTTCTTC
CASSLGWDSNEQFF
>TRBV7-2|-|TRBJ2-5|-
TGTGCCAGCAGCTTAGGGACAGGAGGGGAGACCCAGTACTTC
CASSLGTGGETQYF
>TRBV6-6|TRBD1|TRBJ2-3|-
TGTGCCAGCAAGGGGGCGGAAACAGATACGCAGTATTTT
CASKGAETDTQYF
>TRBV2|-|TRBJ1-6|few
TGTGCCAGCAGTGAGCTTCGGGAAGCTAATTCACCCCTCCACTTT
CASSELREANSPLHF
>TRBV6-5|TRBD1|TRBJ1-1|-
TGTGCCAGCAGTTACAAAACAGGGGGGACTGAAGCTTTCTTT
CASSYKTGGTEAFF
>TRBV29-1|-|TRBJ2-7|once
TGCAGCGTTGGGGAGTTCGGCCGTGACGAGCAGTACTTC
CSVGEFGRDEQYF
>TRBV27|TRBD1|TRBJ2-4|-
TGTGCCAGCAGTTCACAGGGGGCGGTTGGCCCAACCAAAAACATTCAGTACTTC
CASSSQGAVGPTKNIQYF
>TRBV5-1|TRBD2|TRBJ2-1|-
TGCGCCAGCAGCTTGGCTCTAGCGGGAGGAATTGAGCAGTTCTTC
CASSLALAGGIEQFF
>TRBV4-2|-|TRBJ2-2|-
TGTGCCAGCAGCCAATTGGTCGGGACCGGGGAGCTGTTTTTT
CASSQLVGTGELFF
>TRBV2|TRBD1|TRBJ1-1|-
TGTGCCAGCAGCGACAGGGAGGCAGCTTTCTTT
CASSDREAAFF
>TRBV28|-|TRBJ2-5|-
TGTGCCACCCAAGAGGGGGGGCGAGAGACCCAGTACTTC
CATQEGGRETQYF
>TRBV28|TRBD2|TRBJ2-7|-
TGTGCCAGCAGTTCCCGGACAGGGACTAGCGGGAGCTCCTACGAGCAGTACTTC
CASSSRTGTSGSSYEQYF
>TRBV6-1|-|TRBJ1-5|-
TGTGCCAGCAGTGAAGCCCTACCCCAGGTTTATCAGCCCCAGCATTTT
CASSEALPQVYQPQHF
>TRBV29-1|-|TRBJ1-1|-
TGCAGCGGTGTGGGACATCTGAACACTGAAGCTTTCTTT
CSGVGHLNTEAFF
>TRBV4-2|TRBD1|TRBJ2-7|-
TGTGCCAGCAGCCAAGTGACAGGGGGAAGCTACGAGCAGTACTTC
CASSQVTGGSYEQYF
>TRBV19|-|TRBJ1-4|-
TGTGCCAGTAGGGTAGGGGCTAACTATGAAAAACTGTTTTTT
CASRVGANYEKLFF
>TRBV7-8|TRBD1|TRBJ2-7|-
TGTGCCAGCAGCTTAGCATCCGGGACAGGGGTCTACGAGCAGTACTTC
CASSLASGTGVYEQYF
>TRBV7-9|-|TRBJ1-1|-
TGTGCCAGCAGCTTACAGGGCGACACTGAAGCTTTCTTT
CASSLQGDTEAFF
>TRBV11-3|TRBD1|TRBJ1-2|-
TGTGCCAGCAGCTTAGGAGGGCGGGACAGGAAGGAGATTTTCTTC
CASSLGGRDRKEIFF
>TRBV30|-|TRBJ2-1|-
TGTGCCTGGACCATACTCGGGGGGCCTTACAATGAGCAGTTCTTC
CAWTILGGPYNEQFF
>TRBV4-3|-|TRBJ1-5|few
TGCGCCAGCAGCCAAGAAGCCTACTATAGCAATCAGCCCCAGCATTTT
CASSQEAYYSNQPQHF
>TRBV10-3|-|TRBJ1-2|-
TGTGCCATCAGTGAAGGGGGCTATGGCTACACCTTC
CAISEGGYGYTF
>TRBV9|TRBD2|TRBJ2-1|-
TGTGCCAGCAGCGCGCGACTAGCGGGCGGGATAAATGAGCAGTTCTTC
CASSARLAGGINEQFF
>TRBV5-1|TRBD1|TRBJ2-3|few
TGCGCCAGCAGCTTGATGGGACAGGGCAGGGGAGATACGCAGTATTTT
CASSLMGQGRGDTQYF
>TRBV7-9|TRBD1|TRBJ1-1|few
TGTGCCAGCAGCCTACCGGGACAGGGTGAAGCTTTCTTT
CASSLPGQGEAFF
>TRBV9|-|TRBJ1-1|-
TGTGCCAGCAGCGCCACAGAGCTTGAGAACACTGAAGCTTTCTTT
CASSATELENTEAFF
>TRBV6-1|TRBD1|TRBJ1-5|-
TGTGCCAGCACCGAGGGACAGCTCAATCAGCCCCAGCATTTT
CASTEGQLNQPQHF
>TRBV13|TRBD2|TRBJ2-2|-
TGTGCCAGCAGCTTACGAGCGGGAGTCCATGGGCTGTTTTTT
CASSLRAGVHGLFF
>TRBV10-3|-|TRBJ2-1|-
TGTGCCATCAGTGAGTCCGAGGAGGCCTACAATGAGCAGTTCTTC
CAISESEEAYNEQFF
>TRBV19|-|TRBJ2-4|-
TGTGCCAGTAATAAAGGGGGAAAAAACATTCAGTACTTC
CASNKGGKNIQYF
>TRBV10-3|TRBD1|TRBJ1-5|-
TGTGCCATCAGCCAGGGGGCAGATCAGCCCCAGCATTTT
CAISQGADQPQHF
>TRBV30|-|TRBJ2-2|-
TGTGCCTGGACAGCGAACACCGGGGAGCTGTTTTTT
CAWTANTGELFF
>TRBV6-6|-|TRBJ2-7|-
TGTGCCAGCAGTTACTCGTCACCGATGAGCTCCTACGAGCAGTACTTC
CASSYSSPMSSYEQYF
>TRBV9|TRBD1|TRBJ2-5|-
TGTGCCAGCAGCGTAGACAGGGGTGAGACCCAGTACTTC
CASSVDRGETQYF
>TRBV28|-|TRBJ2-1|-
TGTGCCAGCAGTTTATGGCTAAACTACAATGAGCAGTTCTTC
CASSLWLNYNEQFF
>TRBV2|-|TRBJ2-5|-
TGTGCCAGCAACCCAAGACAAGGGACCCAGTACTTC
CASNPRQGTQYF
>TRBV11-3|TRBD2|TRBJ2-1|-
TGTGCCAGCAGCTTACTGCTGGGGGAGGGAGGTAATGAGCAGTTCTTC
CASSLLLGEGGNEQFF